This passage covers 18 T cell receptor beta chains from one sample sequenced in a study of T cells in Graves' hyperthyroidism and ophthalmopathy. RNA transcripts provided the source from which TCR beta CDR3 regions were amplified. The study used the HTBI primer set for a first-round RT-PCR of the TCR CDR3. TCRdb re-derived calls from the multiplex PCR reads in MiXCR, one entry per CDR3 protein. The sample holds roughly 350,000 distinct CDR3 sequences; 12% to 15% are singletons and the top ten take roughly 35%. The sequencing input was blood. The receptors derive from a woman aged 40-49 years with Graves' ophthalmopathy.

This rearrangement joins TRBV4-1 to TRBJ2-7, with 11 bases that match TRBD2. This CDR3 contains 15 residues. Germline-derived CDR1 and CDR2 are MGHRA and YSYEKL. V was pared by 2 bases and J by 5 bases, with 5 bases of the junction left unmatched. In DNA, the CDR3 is TGCGCCAGCAGCCAAAGACTAGCGGGGCGCAACGAGCAGTACTTC. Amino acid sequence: CASSQRLAGRNEQYF.

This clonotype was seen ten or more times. CDR3 bases: TGTGCCAGCAGTTTGGCAGGGGGATCCGGGGAGCTGTTTTTT. It yields the protein CASSLAGGSGELFF. The chain has TRBV14 and TRBJ2-2, with TRBD1 matching over 7 bases. This CDR3 has 14 residues. The germline V gene encodes CDR1 SGHDN and CDR2 FVKESK. The junction had 7 bases not matched to a gene; V was cut back by 6 bases and J by 6 bases.

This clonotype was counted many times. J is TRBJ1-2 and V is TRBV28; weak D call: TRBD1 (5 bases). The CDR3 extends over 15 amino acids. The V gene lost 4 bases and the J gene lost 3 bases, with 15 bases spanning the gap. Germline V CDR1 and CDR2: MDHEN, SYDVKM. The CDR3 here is CASSSTGRLDYGYTF. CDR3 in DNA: TGTGCCAGCAGTTCCACAGGTCGCCTCGACTATGGCTACACCTTC.

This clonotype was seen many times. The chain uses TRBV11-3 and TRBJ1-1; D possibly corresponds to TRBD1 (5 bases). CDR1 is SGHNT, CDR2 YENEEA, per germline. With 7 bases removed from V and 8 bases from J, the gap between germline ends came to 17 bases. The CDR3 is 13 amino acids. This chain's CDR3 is CASTLGGGVEAFF. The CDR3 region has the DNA TGTGCCAGCACTTTGGGGGGAGGAGTAGAAGCTTTCTTT.

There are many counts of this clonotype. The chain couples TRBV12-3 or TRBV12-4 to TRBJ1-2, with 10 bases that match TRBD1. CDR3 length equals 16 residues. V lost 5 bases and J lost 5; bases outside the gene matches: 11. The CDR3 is CASSPQDRGSLYGYTF. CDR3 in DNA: TGTGCCAGCAGTCCCCAGGACAGGGGGTCTTTGTATGGCTACACCTTC.

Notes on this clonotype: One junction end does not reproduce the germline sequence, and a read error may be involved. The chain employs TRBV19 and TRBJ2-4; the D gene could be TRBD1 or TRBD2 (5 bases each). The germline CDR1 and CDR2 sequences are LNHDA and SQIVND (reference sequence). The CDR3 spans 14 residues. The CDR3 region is CASSMDGAKSIQYF. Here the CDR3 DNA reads TGTGCCAGTAGTATGGACGGGGCCAAAAGCATTCAGTACTTC.

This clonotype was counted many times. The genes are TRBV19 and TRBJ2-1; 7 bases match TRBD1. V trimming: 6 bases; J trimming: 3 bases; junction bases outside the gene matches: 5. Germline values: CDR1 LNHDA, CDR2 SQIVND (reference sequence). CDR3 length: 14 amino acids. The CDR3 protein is CASRGQWSYNEQFF. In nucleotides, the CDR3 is TGTGCCAGTAGGGGACAGTGGAGCTACAATGAGCAGTTCTTC.

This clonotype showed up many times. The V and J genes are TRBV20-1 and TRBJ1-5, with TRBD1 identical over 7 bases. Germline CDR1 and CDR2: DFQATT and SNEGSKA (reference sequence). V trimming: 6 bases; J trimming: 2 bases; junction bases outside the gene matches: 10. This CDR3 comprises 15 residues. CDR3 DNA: TGCAGTGCCACTATTCCAGGGGGGGGCAATCAGCCCCAGCATTTT. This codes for CSATIPGGGNQPQHF.

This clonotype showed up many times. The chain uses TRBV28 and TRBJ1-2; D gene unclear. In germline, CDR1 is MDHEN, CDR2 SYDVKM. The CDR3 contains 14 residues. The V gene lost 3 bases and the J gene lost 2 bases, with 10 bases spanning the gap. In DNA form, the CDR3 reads TGTGCCAGCAGTTTGGGCGATACCAACTATGGCTACACCTTC. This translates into CASSLGDTNYGYTF.

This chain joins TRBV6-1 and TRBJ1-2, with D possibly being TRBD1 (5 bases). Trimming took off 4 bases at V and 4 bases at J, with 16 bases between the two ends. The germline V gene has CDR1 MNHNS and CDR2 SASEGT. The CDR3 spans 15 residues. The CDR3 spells CASSAIGGAGYGYTF. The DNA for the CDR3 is TGTGCCAGCAGTGCGATAGGTGGGGCGGGCTATGGCTACACCTTC.

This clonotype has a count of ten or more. The CDR3 sequence is CATSDYGTSGGEVDEQFF. The DNA for the CDR3 is TGTGCCACCAGTGATTACGGGACTAGCGGGGGGGAGGTGGATGAGCAGTTCTTC. The chain links TRBV24-1 to TRBJ2-1, with 16 bases fitting TRBD2. CDR3 length: 18 amino acids. The V gene's germline CDR1 is KGHDR and CDR2 SFDVKD. V was clipped by 2 bases and J by 8 bases; unmatched bases: 8.

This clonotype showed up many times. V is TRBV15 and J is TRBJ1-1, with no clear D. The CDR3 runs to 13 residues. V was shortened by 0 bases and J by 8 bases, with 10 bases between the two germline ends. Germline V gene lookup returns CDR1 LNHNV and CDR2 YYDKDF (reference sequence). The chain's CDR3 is CATSRDEEAEAFF. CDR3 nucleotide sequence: TGTGCCACCAGCAGAGATGAGGAGGCCGAAGCTTTCTTT.

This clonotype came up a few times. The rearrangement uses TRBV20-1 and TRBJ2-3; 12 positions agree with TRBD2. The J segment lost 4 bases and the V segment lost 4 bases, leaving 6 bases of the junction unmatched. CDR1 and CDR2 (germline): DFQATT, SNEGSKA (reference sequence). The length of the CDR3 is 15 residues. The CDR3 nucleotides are TGCAGTGCTATGACTGGACTAGCGGGATCAGATACGCAGTATTTT. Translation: CSAMTGLAGSDTQYF.

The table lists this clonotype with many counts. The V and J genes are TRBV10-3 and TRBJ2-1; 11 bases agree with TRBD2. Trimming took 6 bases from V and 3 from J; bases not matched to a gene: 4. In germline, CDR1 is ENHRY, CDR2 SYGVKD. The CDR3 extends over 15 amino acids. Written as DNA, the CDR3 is TGTGCCATCAGGAAAACTAGCGGGGGCTACAATGAGCAGTTCTTC. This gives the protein CAIRKTSGGYNEQFF.

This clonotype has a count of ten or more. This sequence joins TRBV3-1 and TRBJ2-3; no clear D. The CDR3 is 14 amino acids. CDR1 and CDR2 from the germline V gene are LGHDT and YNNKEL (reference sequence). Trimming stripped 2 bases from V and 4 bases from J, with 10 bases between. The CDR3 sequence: CASSQSPKADTQYF. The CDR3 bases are TGTGCCAGCAGCCAATCCCCTAAGGCAGATACGCAGTATTTT.

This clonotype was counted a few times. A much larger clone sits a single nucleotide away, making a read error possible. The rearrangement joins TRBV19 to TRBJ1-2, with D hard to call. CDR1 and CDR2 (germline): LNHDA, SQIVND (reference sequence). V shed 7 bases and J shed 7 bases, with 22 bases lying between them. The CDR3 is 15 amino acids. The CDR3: CASKWGWQPYCGYTF. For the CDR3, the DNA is TGTGCCAGTAAATGGGGTTGGCAGCCGTACTGTGGCTACACCTTC. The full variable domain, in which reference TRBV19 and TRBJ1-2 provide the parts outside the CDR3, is DGGITQSPKYLFRKEGQNVTLSCEQNLNHDAMYWYRQDPGQGLRLIYYSQIVNDFQKGDIAEGYSVSREKKESFPLTVTSAQKNPTAFYLCASKWGWQPYCGYTFGSGTRLTVV.

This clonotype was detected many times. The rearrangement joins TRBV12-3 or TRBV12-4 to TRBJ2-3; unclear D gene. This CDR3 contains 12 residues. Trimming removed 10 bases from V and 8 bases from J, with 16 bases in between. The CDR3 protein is CATQSPMSTQYF. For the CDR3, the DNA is TGTGCCACCCAGTCCCCTATGAGTACGCAGTATTTT.

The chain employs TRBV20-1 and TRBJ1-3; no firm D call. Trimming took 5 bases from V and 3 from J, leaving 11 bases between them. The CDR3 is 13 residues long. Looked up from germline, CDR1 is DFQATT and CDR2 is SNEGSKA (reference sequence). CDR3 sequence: CSAVPWGGNTIYF. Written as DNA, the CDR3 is TGCAGTGCTGTCCCCTGGGGTGGAAACACCATATATTTT.